Shown below are 18 T cell receptor beta chains from a single sample sequenced in a study of neoadjuvant anti-PD-1 for oral cavity cancer. Sequenced by immunoSEQ multiplex PCR; TCRdb stores in-frame clones only, minus some. The data contain 17,000 or so clones, 50% to 70% of them seen just once; the ten biggest clones take up 2% to 3%. The specimen comprised PBMCs, sampled before nivolumab (anti-PD-1) treatment. These receptors were collected from a person aged 40 to 85 with oral cavity squamous cell carcinoma.

V usage is TRBV6-1 and J usage is TRBJ1-1; possible D gene TRBD1, 6 bases. The CDR3 has 13 amino acids. Trimming left V 6 bases short and J 5 bases short, with 13 bases between. Germline V gives CDR1 MNHNS, CDR2 SASEGT. The CDR3 here is CASSGLRGTEAFF. For the CDR3, the DNA is TGTGCCAGCAGCGGACTCAGGGGTACTGAAGCTTTCTTT.

This chain's CDR3 is CASSAARTANTGELFF. CDR3 DNA sequence: TGTGCCAGCAGTGCAGCCAGGACGGCGAACACCGGGGAGCTGTTTTTT. This sequence joins TRBV6-1 and TRBJ2-2; D is ambiguous. CDR1 and CDR2 (germline): MNHNS, SASEGT. Trimming cost V 4 bases and J 0 bases, with 12 bases left between them. The CDR3 runs to 16 residues.

The chain employs TRBV7-9 and TRBJ2-3, with D maybe TRBD1 (6 bases). This CDR3 has 12 residues. The germline V gene encodes CDR1 SEHNR and CDR2 FQNEAQ (reference sequence). Between the trimmed V and J ends, which lost 4 bases and 6 bases, there was a span of 8 bases. Written as DNA, the CDR3 is TGTGCCAGCAGCTCCCAGGGGGATACGCAGTATTTT. This codes for CASSSQGDTQYF.

About this clone: Different DNA sequences within this sample yield the same CDR3. The genes are TRBV7-2 and TRBJ1-5, with TRBD1 matching 9 bases. With 5 bases clipped from V and 4 bases from J, the junction kept 6 bases outside the gene matches. This CDR3 is 15 amino acids long. Germline V gives CDR1 SGHTA, CDR2 FQGNSA. The DNA for the CDR3 is TGTGCCAGCAGCCTAGGGACAGGGCTTAATCAGCCCCAGCATTTT. Its translation: CASSLGTGLNQPQHF.

The gene calls are TRBV6-4 and TRBJ1-2, with TRBD1 matching over 8 bases. The CDR3 loop spans 14 amino acids. J was trimmed by 6 bases and V by 7 bases; bases with no gene match: 10. The germline CDR1 and CDR2 sequences are MRHNA and SNTAGT. CDR3 coding DNA: TGTGCCAGCATGAGGACAGGGCTGTTAAATGGCTACACCTTC. Encoded protein: CASMRTGLLNGYTF.

This clone was counted a few times. The J gene is TRBJ2-7, the V gene TRBV4-1, with TRBD2 matching over 10 bases. In germline, CDR1 is MGHRA, CDR2 YSYEKL. This CDR3 has 14 amino acids. The J segment lost 5 bases and the V segment lost 5 bases, leaving 6 bases of the junction unmatched. The CDR3 here is CASSEREGRNEQYF. Written as DNA, the CDR3 is TGCGCCAGCAGCGAGCGGGAGGGCCGGAACGAGCAGTACTTC.

The rearrangement uses TRBV7-9 and TRBJ2-5, with 11 bases identical to TRBD2. J was trimmed by 4 bases and V by 2 bases; bases with no gene match: 6. Germline V gene lookup returns CDR1 SEHNR and CDR2 FQNEAQ (reference sequence). This CDR3 region has 16 residues. Written as DNA, the CDR3 is TGTGCCAGCAGCTTATCGACTAGCGGGACTGGAGAGACCCAGTACTTC. Its translation is CASSLSTSGTGETQYF.

The chain employs TRBV30 and TRBJ1-3, with D perhaps TRBD1 (5 bases). CDR1 GTSNPN and CDR2 SVGIG come from the germline V gene (reference sequence). CDR3 size: 13 residues. The V end was cut by 6 bases, the J end by 2 bases, with 11 bases between. The CDR3 spells CACLRGAGNTIYF. Here the CDR3 DNA reads TGTGCCTGTCTACGGGGGGCTGGAAACACCATATATTTT.

The chain carries TRBV7-3 and TRBJ2-1; the match to TRBD2 covers 7 bases. There are 15 residues in the CDR3. Germline CDR1 SGHTA, CDR2 FQGTGA. The trim removed 1 base at V and 6 bases at J, leaving 6 bases unmatched. This CDR3 reads CASSLMGLAANEQFF. CDR3 coding DNA: TGTGCCAGCAGCTTAATGGGGCTAGCGGCCAATGAGCAGTTCTTC.

This clone has only one observation. The chain employs TRBV11-2 and TRBJ1-4; no clear D. The CDR3 loop spans 14 amino acids. V lost 2 bases, J lost 4 bases, and 8 bases lay in between. Germline CDR1 reads SGHAT; CDR2 reads FQNNGV. CDR3 loop: CASSLQNDNEKLFF. The CDR3 coding sequence is TGTGCCAGCAGCTTACAGAACGATAATGAAAAACTGTTTTTT.

This clone is medium-sized within its sample. The gene calls are TRBV2 and TRBJ1-4, with D unresolved. Germline lookup yields CDR1 SNHLY and CDR2 FYNNEI. The CDR3 has 11 amino acids. Trimming removed 1 base from V and 8 bases from J, with 2 bases in between. The CDR3 is CASSEVEKLFF. Here the CDR3 DNA reads TGTGCCAGCAGTGAAGTAGAAAAACTGTTTTTT.

This clone was observed a few times. The genes are TRBV4-1 and TRBJ2-7, with 8 bases identical to TRBD1. V was pared by 4 bases and J by 9 bases, with 8 bases of the junction left unmatched. The CDR3 is 13 amino acids. The germline V gene has CDR1 MGHRA and CDR2 YSYEKL. CDR3 coding DNA: TGCGCCAGCAGCCTTGGACAGGGCATTGGGCAGTACTTC. Its protein product is CASSLGQGIGQYF.

The chain employs TRBV29-1 and TRBJ2-7, with D maybe TRBD1 (5 bases). V lost 3 bases to trimming and J lost 6 bases, with 9 bases between them. Looked up from germline, CDR1 is SQVTM and CDR2 is ANQGSEA. This CDR3 region has 11 residues. CDR3 bases: TGCAGCGTTGAGGAAGGGGCCGAGCAGTACTTC. Its translation: CSVEEGAEQYF.

The chain uses TRBV6-4 and TRBJ2-1; D gene unclear. Germline V CDR1 and CDR2: MRHNA, SNTAGT. Between the trimmed V and J ends, which lost 4 bases and 5 bases, there was a span of 9 bases. This CDR3 spans 13 amino acids. CDR3 nucleotides: TGTGCCAGCAGTGTTGAGCTCCACAATGAGCAGTTCTTC. Protein sequence: CASSVELHNEQFF.

This clone was counted a few times. This chain links TRBV7-2 with TRBJ1-2; tentative D call: TRBD1 (5 bases). Germline-derived CDR1 and CDR2 are SGHTA and FQGNSA. The CDR3 consists of 14 residues. V gave up 0 bases and J gave up 4 bases, with 9 bases separating them. CDR3 in amino acids: CASSLAGTVYGYTF. Written as DNA, the CDR3 is TGTGCCAGCAGCTTAGCCGGGACGGTCTATGGCTACACCTTC.

By share, this clone counts as medium-sized. V and J are TRBV11-2 and TRBJ1-2, with 9 bases that match TRBD1. CDR1 and CDR2 (germline): SGHAT, FQNNGV. The V segment lost 5 bases and the J segment 9 bases; nucleotides outside the gene matches: 7. This CDR3 spans 13 amino acids. Here the CDR3 reads CASSPGTGSSYTF. In nucleotides, the CDR3 is TGTGCCAGCAGCCCCGGGACAGGGAGCAGCTACACCTTC.

The CDR3 sequence is CSVDTGNYGYTF. The CDR3 bases are TGCAGCGTTGACACTGGGAACTATGGCTACACCTTC. The J gene is TRBJ1-2, the V gene TRBV29-1; D ambiguous. The CDR3 has 12 residues. Germline V lookup: CDR1 SQVTM, CDR2 ANQGSEA. Trimming took off 3 bases at V and 2 bases at J, with 7 bases between the two ends. Using reference TRBV29-1 and TRBJ1-2 for the parts outside the CDR3, the full variable domain is SAVISQKPSRDICQRGTSLTIQCQVDSQVTMMFWYRQQPGQSLTLIATANQGSEATYESGFVIDKFPISRPNLTFSTLTVSNMSPEDSSIYLCSVDTGNYGYTFGSGTRLTVV.

This chain's CDR3 is CASSEAGGKANYGYTF. The CDR3 nucleotides are TGTGCCAGCAGTGAAGCAGGGGGGAAAGCTAACTATGGCTACACCTTC. The J gene is TRBJ1-2, the V gene TRBV2, with D perhaps matching TRBD1 (6 bases). The CDR3 covers 16 residues. Trimming left V 0 bases short and J 0 bases short, with 11 bases between. Germline V CDR1 and CDR2: SNHLY, FYNNEI.